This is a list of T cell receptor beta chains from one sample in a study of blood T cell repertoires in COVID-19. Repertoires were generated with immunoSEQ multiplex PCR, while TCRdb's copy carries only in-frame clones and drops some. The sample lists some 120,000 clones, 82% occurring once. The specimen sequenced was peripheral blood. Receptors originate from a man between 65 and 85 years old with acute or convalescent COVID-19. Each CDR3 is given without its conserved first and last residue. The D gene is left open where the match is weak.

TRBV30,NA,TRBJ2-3,AGIADSTDTQY
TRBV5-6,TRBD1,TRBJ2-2,ASSSIPGQGAGELF
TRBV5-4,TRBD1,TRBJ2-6,ASSPGTGKGANVLT
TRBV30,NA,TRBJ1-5,AWSPPGQPQH
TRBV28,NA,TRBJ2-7,ASSSRGPYEQY
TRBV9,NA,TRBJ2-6,ASSVKHSGANVLT
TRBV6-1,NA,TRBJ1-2,ASSEPGNYGYT
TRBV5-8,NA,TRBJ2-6,ASSLVVTRSGANVLT
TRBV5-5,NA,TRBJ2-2,ASSLMLAAANTGELF
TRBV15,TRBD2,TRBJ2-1,ATSREGLAGGPYNEQF
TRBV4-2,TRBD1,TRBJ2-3,ASSPQGRAGGADTQY
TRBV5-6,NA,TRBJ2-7,ASSFRSEQY
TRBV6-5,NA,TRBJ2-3,ASIRRSGSTDTQY
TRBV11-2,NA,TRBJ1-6,ASSLGAGPFRSPLH
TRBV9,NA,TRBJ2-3,ASSARRGSSAPGTDTQY
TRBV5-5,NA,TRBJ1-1,ASSPPLSGLNTEAF
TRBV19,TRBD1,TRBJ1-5,ASSRQGQGGGQPQH
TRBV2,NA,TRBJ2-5,ASSEGLAPQETQY
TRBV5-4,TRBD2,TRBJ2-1,ASSLGGSAGNEQF
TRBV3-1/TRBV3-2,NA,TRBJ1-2,ASSHAQAISYGYT
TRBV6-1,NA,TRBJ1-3,ASSEGAAGNTIY
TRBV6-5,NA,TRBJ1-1,ASNEGMRTEAF
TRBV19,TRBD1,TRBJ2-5,ASTPLDREETQY
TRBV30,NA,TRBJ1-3,AWSVAGFRNTIY
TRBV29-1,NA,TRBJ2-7,SVVLSYEQY
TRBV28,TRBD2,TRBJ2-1,ASLRLAATNEQF
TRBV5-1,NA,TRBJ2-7,ASSLSAGETSEQY
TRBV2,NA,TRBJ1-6,ASTESGGHGNSPLH
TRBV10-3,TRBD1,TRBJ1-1,AISGPGTGVTEAF
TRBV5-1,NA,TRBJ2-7,ASSLVPGNYEQY
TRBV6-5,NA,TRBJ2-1,ASSYSSGGGGNEQF
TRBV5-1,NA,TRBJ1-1,ASSLGDLTEAF
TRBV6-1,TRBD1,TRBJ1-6,ASSETTGEESPLH
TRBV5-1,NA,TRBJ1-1,ASSLAAGGASRAEAF
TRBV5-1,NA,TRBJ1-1,ASSLGGMNTEAF
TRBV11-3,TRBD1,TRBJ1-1,ASSPGGTNTEAF
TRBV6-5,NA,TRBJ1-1,ASNRGTTGNTEAF